The source of this TCR beta chain is a study of blood T cell repertoires in COVID-19. Study-level information: Spain, Italy and the United States supplied samples that represented acute and convalescent COVID-19.

The table came from immunoSEQ multiplex PCR; TCRdb's copy has only in-frame clones and leaves some out. The sample holds approximately 17,000 clones, approximately 91% seen once. With 6 bases clipped from V and 6 bases from J, the junction kept 7 bases outside the gene matches. Germline lookup yields CDR1 ENHRY and CDR2 SYGVKD. The CDR3 is 15 amino acids. The specimen sequenced was peripheral blood. The chain uses TRBV10-3 and TRBJ2-2; 10 nucleotides agree with TRBD2. The clonotype comes from a man aged 60 to 69 with acute or convalescent COVID-19. The CDR3 coding sequence is TGTGCCATCAGAAGAGCGGGGGGGCCGGCCGGGGAGCTGTTTTTT. Its protein product is CAIRRAGGPAGELFF.